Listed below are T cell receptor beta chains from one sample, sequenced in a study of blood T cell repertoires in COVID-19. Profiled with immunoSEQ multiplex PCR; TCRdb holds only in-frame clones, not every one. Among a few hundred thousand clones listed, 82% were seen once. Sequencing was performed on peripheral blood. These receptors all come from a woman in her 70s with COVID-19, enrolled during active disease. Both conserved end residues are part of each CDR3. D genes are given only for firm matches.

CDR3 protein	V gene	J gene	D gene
CASLFSDTQTQYF	TRBV28	TRBJ2-5	NA
CASSQLGGSYNEQFF	TRBV2	TRBJ2-1	NA
CASSTSLAGGPGELFF	TRBV7-9	TRBJ2-2	TRBD2
CAWSETQGQGSHQPQHF	TRBV30	TRBJ1-5	TRBD1
CASSLDRPGNTIYF	TRBV18	TRBJ1-3	TRBD1
CATDTGYTGELFF	TRBV24-1	TRBJ2-2	NA
CASSQGTGGPYNEQFF	TRBV4-1	TRBJ2-1	NA
CATSRDDERAGANTIYF	TRBV15	TRBJ1-3	NA
CATWGPRFGEQYF	TRBV28	TRBJ2-7	NA
CASSYRGTVNPYEQYF	TRBV6-6	TRBJ2-7	TRBD1
CASSLTNRDSPLHF	TRBV28	TRBJ1-6	NA
CASSPDRWDEKLFF	TRBV28	TRBJ1-4	TRBD1
CASKGRTVNTEAFF	TRBV5-8	TRBJ1-1	NA
CASSLIPPSYNEQFF	TRBV5-6	TRBJ2-1	NA
CASSLQGENTEAFF	TRBV11-3	TRBJ1-1	TRBD1
CASSRVTEGYF	TRBV7-9	TRBJ2-5	NA
CASYFQGFTGELFF	TRBV18	TRBJ2-2	NA
CATSEDRNTGELFF	TRBV24-1	TRBJ2-2	NA
CASSLGLSGNTIYF	TRBV7-2	TRBJ1-3	NA
CASSSQGGNTEAFF	TRBV5-1	TRBJ1-1	NA
CASSLISGAGEQYF	TRBV7-3	TRBJ2-7	NA
CASSYTDTQHF	TRBV6-5	TRBJ1-5	NA
CASSQEGGQNNYGYTF	TRBV4-2	TRBJ1-2	TRBD1
CASSYFAGKNTEAFF	TRBV6-5	TRBJ1-1	NA
CASSPPSGFTGELFF	TRBV3-1/TRBV3-2	TRBJ2-2	NA
CASTRAGTASNQPQHF	TRBV28	TRBJ1-5	TRBD1
CATSRDALGLAGGETQYF	TRBV15	TRBJ2-5	TRBD2
CASSTTGVGETQYF	TRBV19	TRBJ2-5	NA
CAISADDAQGLFRGYTF	TRBV10-3	TRBJ1-2	NA
CASSPRALAGARETQYF	TRBV19	TRBJ2-5	TRBD2
CASAKDRQGDNEQFF	TRBV7-2	TRBJ2-1	TRBD1
CASSLFTGEKLFF	TRBV28	TRBJ1-4	NA
CASSSSGRETQYF	TRBV5-4	TRBJ2-5	TRBD2
CASSSRDYGYTF	TRBV28	TRBJ1-2	NA
CASSPGTGAYEQYF	TRBV5-1	TRBJ2-7	TRBD1